This T cell receptor beta chain was captured by sequencing in a study of T cell repertoires in cytomegalovirus infection. Regarding this clonotype: Its antigen remains unidentified.

Study results and limitations: HLA-C-restricted, CMV-specific TCR beta clonotypes were dominant ex vivo.

The germline V gene encodes CDR1 LNHDA and CDR2 SQIVND (reference sequence). There are 19 residues in the CDR3. V lost 5 bases, J lost 1 base, and 14 bases stayed unmatched. TCRdb used MiXCR to reprocess the reads, holding one entry per CDR3 protein. This table holds fewer than 900,000 distinct CDR3 sequences, 25% to 35% found once. The sample consisted of cultured CD8+ T cells from PBMCs, taken from culture after CMV antigen stimulation. This rearrangement joins TRBV19 to TRBJ2-6, with 7 positions matching TRBD1. The receptor was isolated from a human donor in good health (CMV status not recorded). Some clones in this sample may be carry-over from other donors' samples. CDR3 protein: CASSVLPGQIRSGANVLTF. In DNA form, the CDR3 reads TGTGCCAGTAGTGTACTTCCGGGACAGATAAGATCTGGGGCCAACGTCCTGACTTTC.